Each of the 12 T cell receptor beta chains below was sequenced from the same sample in a study of shared clonotypes between healthy human individuals. The protocol was immunoSEQ multiplex PCR, while the TCRdb copy is restricted to in-frame clones and leaves out a portion. The table includes a few million clones, approximately 96% detected once. The source material was naive CD4+ T cells sorted from blood. The subset: CD45RA+ positively selected. The receptors shown here come from a young man in good health.

The rearrangement uses TRBV4-1 and TRBJ2-5, with 7 bases that match TRBD1. With 4 bases clipped from V and 5 bases from J, the junction kept 16 bases outside the gene matches. Looked up from germline, CDR1 is MGHRA and CDR2 is YSYEKL. The CDR3 loop spans 17 amino acids. The CDR3 bases are TGCGCCAGCAGCCCACCAAAGGGGCAGCCAGGGGGTGAGACCCAGTACTTC. Translation: CASSPPKGQPGGETQYF.

This clone has a single count. DNA for the CDR3: TGCGCCAGCAGTGAGTCGTTGGGGGTTTTTAATGAAAAACTGTTTTTT. Protein sequence: CASSESLGVFNEKLFF. The V call is TRBV10-2, the J call TRBJ1-4, with D tentatively TRBD1 (5 bases). Trimming removed 0 bases from V and 4 bases from J, with 12 bases in between. Germline V CDR1 and CDR2: WSHSY, SAAADI. This CDR3 is 16 amino acids long.

This chain joins TRBV5-1 and TRBJ1-3, with a weak D call TRBD1 (6 bases). V lost 4 bases and J 2 bases, leaving 16 bases between the germline ends. This CDR3 has 16 residues. CDR1 is SGHRS, CDR2 YFSETQ, per germline. CDR3 in DNA: TGCGCCAGCAGCCCTATGGGGGCCGAGGCTGGAAACACCATATATTTT. Translation gives CASSPMGAEAGNTIYF.

This CDR3 reads CASSLTGSSYNEQFF. CDR3 sequence (DNA): TGTGCCAGCAGCTTGACAGGGAGCTCCTACAATGAGCAGTTCTTC. V and J are TRBV5-4 and TRBJ2-1, with a tentative D call TRBD1 (6 bases). Germline-derived CDR1 and CDR2 are SGHNT and YYREEE (reference sequence). The CDR3 is made up of 15 amino acids. The V and J ends lost 1 base and 0 bases respectively, with 8 bases between them.

In regard to this clone: This same CDR3 is encoded by further DNA sequences in the sample. The rearrangement links TRBV9 to TRBJ2-5; perhaps TRBD2 as D (6 bases). This CDR3 comprises 13 residues. The germline V gene encodes CDR1 SGDLS and CDR2 YYNGEE. V was shortened by 1 base and J by 5 bases, with 9 bases between the two germline ends. The CDR3 DNA is TGTGCCAGCAGCGTATTGGGGGGTGAGACCCAGTACTTC. Its translation: CASSVLGGETQYF. Variable domain in full (rest from reference TRBV9 and TRBJ2-5): DSGVTQTPKHLITATGQRVTLRCSPRSGDLSVYWYQQSLDQGLQFLIQYYNGEERAKGNILERFSAQQFPDLHSELNLSSLELGDSALYFCASSVLGGETQYFGPGTRLLVL.

The rearrangement links TRBV10-3 to TRBJ2-6; D is possibly TRBD1 (6 bases). CDR1 ENHRY and CDR2 SYGVKD come from the germline V gene. CDR3 length equals 16 residues. V was shortened by 5 bases and J by 4 bases, with 15 bases between the two germline ends. CDR3 DNA: TGTGCCATCAGTCCCAATTACAGGGCAGGGGCCAACGTCCTGACTTTC. It yields the protein CAISPNYRAGANVLTF.

The chain is built from TRBV10-3 and TRBJ1-5, with D possibly being TRBD1 (6 bases). Germline V gives CDR1 ENHRY, CDR2 SYGVKD. Trimming removed 7 bases from V and 4 bases from J, with 14 bases in between. The CDR3 length is 14 residues. Written as DNA, the CDR3 is TGTGCCATCAAAGGAGGGGGAAATAATCAGCCCCAGCATTTT. It is translated as CAIKGGGNNQPQHF.

The genes are TRBV30 and TRBJ2-3; D call uncertain. Germline CDR1 reads GTSNPN; CDR2 reads SVGIG (reference sequence). This CDR3 comprises 11 residues. V dropped 4 bases and J dropped 6 bases, with 8 bases sitting between them. This chain's CDR3 is CAWTPRDTQYF. CDR3 DNA: TGTGCCTGGACTCCGAGGGATACGCAGTATTTT.

The gene calls are TRBV4-1 and TRBJ2-7; TRBD1 aligns across 8 bases. The V segment lost 3 bases and the J segment 2 bases; nucleotides outside the gene matches: 9. The CDR3 extends over 16 amino acids. From germline, CDR1 is MGHRA and CDR2 YSYEKL. The DNA for the CDR3 is TGCGCCAGCAGCCATTTTCGGACAGGGTTGACCTACGAGCAGTACTTC. Its translation: CASSHFRTGLTYEQYF.

J is TRBJ2-7 and V is TRBV6-6; maybe TRBD2 (6 bases). Germline V gene lookup returns CDR1 MNHNY and CDR2 SVGAGI (reference sequence). The CDR3 consists of 15 residues. The V gene lost 2 bases and the J gene lost 7 bases, with 18 bases spanning the gap. The CDR3 DNA reads as TGTGCCAGCAGTTACGTCGTGGGAGGCCCCCCAGAGCAGTACTTC. It specifies CASSYVVGGPPEQYF.

The V gene is TRBV29-1, the J gene TRBJ2-3; 14 bases match TRBD2. V lost 4 bases and J lost 3; bases outside the gene matches: 3. This CDR3 spans 15 amino acids. Per germline, CDR1 SQVTM and CDR2 ANQGSEA. CDR3 DNA: TGCAGCGTTGGGGGACTAGCGGGGGTTACAGATACGCAGTATTTT. Protein: CSVGGLAGVTDTQYF.

The chain carries TRBV5-4 and TRBJ1-1, with a possible D match to TRBD1 (5 bases). Germline CDR1 is SGHNT and CDR2 is YYREEE (reference sequence). The CDR3 runs 14 residues. Deletions cut 4 bases from V and 0 bases from J, with 10 bases between. CDR3 bases: TGTGCCAGCAGCGGGGGAACCCTGAACACTGAAGCTTTCTTT. It specifies CASSGGTLNTEAFF.